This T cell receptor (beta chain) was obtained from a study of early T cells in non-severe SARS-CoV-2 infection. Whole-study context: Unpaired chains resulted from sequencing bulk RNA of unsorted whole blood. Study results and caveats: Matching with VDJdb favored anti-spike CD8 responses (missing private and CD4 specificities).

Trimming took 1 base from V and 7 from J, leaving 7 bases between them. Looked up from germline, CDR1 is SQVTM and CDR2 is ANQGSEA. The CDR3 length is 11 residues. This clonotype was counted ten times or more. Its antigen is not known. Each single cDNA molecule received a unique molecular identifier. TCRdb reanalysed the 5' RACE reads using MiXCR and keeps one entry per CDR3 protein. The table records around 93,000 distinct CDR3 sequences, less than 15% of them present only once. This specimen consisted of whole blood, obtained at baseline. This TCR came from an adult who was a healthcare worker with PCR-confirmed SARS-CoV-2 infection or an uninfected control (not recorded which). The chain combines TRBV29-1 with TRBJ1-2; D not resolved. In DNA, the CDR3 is TGCAGCGTTGAAGGGGGAGGTGGCTACACCTTC. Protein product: CSVEGGGGYTF.